This is a list of T cell receptor beta chains from one sample in a study of T cell responses to AZD1222 COVID-19 vaccine. Profiling relied on immunoSEQ multiplex PCR, and the TCRdb table lists in-frame clones only, not all of them. The sample consists of 25,000 to 30,000 clones, roughly 90% of them appearing once. The material was peripheral blood, obtained on day 0 of AZD1222 vaccination. Receptor source: an adult in good health. Each CDR3 is given with its conserved first and last residue.

>TRBJ2-3|TRBV28
CASSPFGASTDTQYF
>TRBJ2-1|TRBV27
CASRTSGSVNEQFF
>TRBJ1-1|TRBV11-2
CASSLPPRQGLNTEAFF
>TRBJ1-1|TRBV5-4
CASSYREPGTEAFF
>TRBJ2-7|TRBV4-3
CASSQGRNFYEQYF
>TRBJ2-7|TRBV28
CASSSGDLEGSPQYF
>TRBJ1-1|TRBV19
CASSRSAEAFF
>TRBJ2-5|TRBV5-1
CASSSTGEETQYF
>TRBJ2-2|TRBV2
CASSEIRELFF
>TRBJ2-2|TRBV24-1
CAAGLRNTGELFF
>TRBJ2-5|TRBV5-1
CASSLGAGRGETQYF
>TRBJ2-2|TRBV4-1
CASSRTANTGELFF
>TRBJ2-1|TRBV5-1
CASSPLAGSSYNEQFF
>TRBJ1-1|TRBV3-1/TRBV3-2
CASSQVGGRNTEAFF
>TRBJ2-7|TRBV29-1
CSVAFPGQGDRGQYF
>TRBJ2-1|TRBV6-2/TRBV6-3
CASSYLGLSNEQFF
>TRBJ2-7|TRBV19
CASSITAVPYEQYF
>TRBJ1-2|TRBV25-1
CASSSQGGYGYTF
>TRBJ1-2|TRBV7-9
CASSLQGANYGYTF
>TRBJ2-7|TRBV29-1
CSVSSGRADEQYF
>TRBJ1-1|TRBV7-8
CASSLQFMRARGTEAFF
>TRBJ1-2|TRBV2
CASREGQARGYTF
>TRBJ2-1|TRBV6-5
CASSSPWRSSYNEQFF
>TRBJ1-1|TRBV6-5
CASRARWGTEAFF
>TRBJ2-2|TRBV9
CAPGVREIFTGELFF
>TRBJ2-7|TRBV7-9
CASSRRQGQYF
>TRBJ1-1|TRBV27
CASSLRRDTEAFF
>TRBJ1-1|TRBV10-3
CAISGGSSEAFF
>TRBJ2-3|TRBV9
CASSVGSADSTDTQYF
>TRBJ1-1|TRBV27
CASSTRGGGAEAFF
>TRBJ1-5|TRBV21-1
CASSKMLDRDNQPQHF
>TRBJ1-2|TRBV27
CASSSRWGQGGGGYTF
>TRBJ2-2|TRBV7-2
CASSSPRTYNTGELFF
>TRBJ2-2|TRBV7-9
CASSAHRGSNTGELFF
>TRBJ2-1|TRBV2
CASSEDGTSGTWSDEQFF
>TRBJ2-7|TRBV9
CASSVDLGGGDEQYF
>TRBJ1-5|TRBV12-3/TRBV12-4
CASSFTRDQPQHF
>TRBJ2-7|TRBV9
CASSVGGSHEQYF
>TRBJ1-5|TRBV7-2
CASSLGAGRQPQHF
>TRBJ2-3|TRBV19
CASGGRGTDTQYF
>TRBJ2-1|TRBV4-1
CASSHPGLAGGNSYNEQFF
>TRBJ1-2|TRBV25-1
CASSDLRQGKDYGYTF
>TRBJ2-1|TRBV5-4
CASSGGQGAFDEQFF
>TRBJ1-5|TRBV6-4
CASISDSNQPQHF
>TRBJ2-3|TRBV5-6
CASSPGTDTQYF
>TRBJ2-5|TRBV11-2
CASSLVSGRALQTQYF
>TRBJ2-1|TRBV6-5
CASRRLAFEQFF
>TRBJ1-1|TRBV6-5
CASSLLGTEAFF
>TRBJ2-6|TRBV27
CASMGLLGTNVLTF
>TRBJ2-1|TRBV5-1
CASSLAEGPLMGQFF
>TRBJ2-2|TRBV5-1
CASSVGDRGTGELFF
>TRBJ1-2|TRBV4-1
CASSQGIRPDGYTF
>TRBJ1-5|TRBV27
CASSLTLESNQPQHF
>TRBJ1-5|TRBV19
CASDPGGAGHSNQPQHF
>TRBJ1-1|TRBV2
CATGDQLNTEAFF
>TRBJ2-1|TRBV6-5
CASSLVGSYNEQFF
>TRBJ2-2|TRBV7-7
CASSFSHQDSSTGELFF
>TRBJ2-7|TRBV27
CASSRDRGRGEQYF
>TRBJ1-2|TRBV27
CASRGSGTNNGYTF